The 20 T cell receptor beta chains listed next were all sequenced from one sample in a study of CD8+ T cells in alopecia areata. Extracted from the samples, RNA was reverse transcribed into cDNA to serve as the sequencing template. The protocol was immunoSEQ multiplex PCR, while the TCRdb copy is restricted to in-frame clones and leaves out a portion. The table shows 200,000 to 250,000 clones, with about 68% occurring only once. The specimen comprised CD4+ T cells sorted from blood, sampled at week 0. The receptors originated from a human donor with alopecia areata.

The chain links TRBV27 to TRBJ1-4; weak D call: TRBD1 (5 bases). Germline V gene data show CDR1 as MNHEY and CDR2 as SMNVEV (reference sequence). The V gene lost 5 bases and the J gene lost 3 bases, with 13 bases spanning the gap. This CDR3 contains 15 residues. CDR3 amino acids: CASSHKRGANEKLFF. The CDR3 nucleotides are TGTGCCAGCAGTCACAAACGGGGGGCTAATGAAAAACTGTTTTTT. The full variable domain, completed using reference TRBV27 and TRBJ1-4, is EAQVTQNPRYLITVTGKKLTVTCSQNMNHEYMSWYRQDPGLGLRQIYYSMNVEVTDKGDVPEGYKVSRKEKRNFPLILESPSPNQTSLYFCASSHKRGANEKLFFGSGTQLSVL.

The genes are TRBV30 and TRBJ1-1; 12 bases match TRBD1. The germline V gene has CDR1 GTSNPN and CDR2 SVGIG (reference sequence). The CDR3 loop spans 17 amino acids. The ends lost 2 bases at V and 4 bases at J; junction bases unmatched: 11. The DNA of the CDR3 is TGTGCCTGGAGTATGCAGGGACAGGGGGCCCGCATCACTGAAGCTTTCTTT. Encoded protein: CAWSMQGQGARITEAFF.

This clone was detected only a few times. The chain uses TRBV25-1 and TRBJ2-7; no reliable D call. The germline V and J ends were trimmed by 4 bases and 4 bases, with 5 bases remaining between them. Per germline, CDR1 MGHDK and CDR2 SYGVNS. This CDR3 contains 11 residues. In nucleotides, the CDR3 is TGTGCCAGCAGTGCTTCGTACGAGCAGTACTTC. It yields the protein CASSASYEQYF.

This clone was seen more than once but under ten times. The chain links TRBV30 to TRBJ2-1; TRBD2 aligns across 8 bases. V was pared by 3 bases and J by 7 bases, with 11 bases of the junction left unmatched. Germline loops: CDR1 GTSNPN, CDR2 SVGIG (reference sequence). The CDR3 is 15 amino acids. CDR3 in DNA: TGTGCCTGGAGAATACACGGGGGGGCAGGGAATGAGCAGTTCTTC. Its translation: CAWRIHGGAGNEQFF.

The rearrangement links TRBV29-1 to TRBJ2-1, with D perhaps given as TRBD1 or TRBD2 (5 bases each). There are 14 residues in the CDR3. V dropped 4 bases and J dropped 8 bases, with 18 bases sitting between them. Germline V gene lookup returns CDR1 SQVTM and CDR2 ANQGSEA. The CDR3 loop is CSVGWGNGYDEQFF. CDR3 in DNA: TGCAGCGTTGGATGGGGGAACGGATACGATGAGCAGTTCTTC.

There are a few counts of this clone. The rearrangement joins TRBV5-1 to TRBJ1-4; 7 bases are a match to TRBD1. The CDR3 has 17 residues. Per germline, CDR1 SGHRS and CDR2 YFSETQ. After removal of 1 base from V and 8 bases from J, the junction contained 14 bases not matched to a gene. DNA of the CDR3: TGCGCCAGCAGCTTGCCGGTGGGCAGGACAGGCGGGGAAAAACTGTTTTTT. Translated: CASSLPVGRTGGEKLFF. Full variable domain (outside the CDR3, taken from reference TRBV5-1 and TRBJ1-4): KAGVTQTPRYLIKTRGQQVTLSCSPISGHRSVSWYQQTPGQGLQFLFEYFSETQRNKGNFPGRFSGRQFSNSRSEMNVSTLELGDSALYLCASSLPVGRTGGEKLFFGSGTQLSVL.

This clone was picked up a small number of times. The chain employs TRBV29-1 and TRBJ2-1; a possible D gene is TRBD1 (7 bases). There are 15 residues in the CDR3. V was trimmed by 3 bases and J by 0 bases, leaving 12 bases between them. Germline CDR1 SQVTM, CDR2 ANQGSEA. The CDR3 loop is CSVDPGGGSYNEQFF. The CDR3 nucleotides are TGCAGCGTTGACCCAGGGGGAGGCTCCTACAATGAGCAGTTCTTC.

This clone turned up a few times. The V gene is TRBV2, the J gene TRBJ2-3, with 10 bases that match TRBD2. J lost 2 bases, V lost 6 bases, and 5 bases had no gene match. Germline V gene data show CDR1 as SNHLY and CDR2 as FYNNEI. The CDR3 consists of 15 residues. CDR3 loop: CASRRTSGVTDTQYF. DNA of the CDR3: TGTGCCAGCAGGCGGACTAGCGGAGTCACAGATACGCAGTATTTT.

The chain employs TRBV2 and TRBJ2-5; D may be TRBD2 (5 bases). Germline CDR1 is SNHLY and CDR2 is FYNNEI. The CDR3 is made up of 13 amino acids. V was cut by 8 bases and J by 2 bases, with 12 bases left in between. The CDR3 sequence is CASHRGVQETQYF. The DNA for the CDR3 is TGTGCCAGCCACCGGGGAGTACAAGAGACCCAGTACTTC.

This clone was detected only a few times. The CDR3 nucleotides read TGCGCCAGCAGCCCAAGACTAGAAAGTGGGGCCAACGTCCTGACTTTC. Translating it yields CASSPRLESGANVLTF. The chain uses TRBV4-1 and TRBJ2-6, with a possible D match to TRBD2 (6 bases). The germline CDR1 and CDR2 sequences are MGHRA and YSYEKL. Trimming took 4 bases from V and 3 from J, leaving 13 bases between them. The CDR3 runs 16 residues.

The chain uses TRBV9 and TRBJ2-5; 8 bases align to TRBD1. Unmatched junction bases numbered 8, after V lost 4 bases and J lost 3 bases. The CDR3 runs 15 residues. Germline V gives CDR1 SGDLS, CDR2 YYNGEE. Here the CDR3 DNA reads TGTGCCAGCAGCTACACCGGACAGGGAGAAGAGACCCAGTACTTC. Residues: CASSYTGQGEETQYF.

The table lists this clone with a few counts. The V gene is TRBV6-1, the J gene TRBJ2-5; D unresolved. Trimming cost V 6 bases and J 7 bases, with 18 bases left between them. This CDR3 spans 14 amino acids. Germline CDR1 reads MNHNS; CDR2 reads SASEGT. The CDR3 protein is CASSPQQSSATQYF. In DNA form, the CDR3 reads TGTGCCAGCAGCCCACAGCAGTCATCGGCGACCCAGTACTTC.

V and J are TRBV7-9 and TRBJ1-2; 8 bases agree with TRBD1. V lost 5 bases, J lost 3 bases, and 17 bases stayed unmatched. Germline CDR1 reads SEHNR; CDR2 reads FQNEAQ (reference sequence). CDR3 size: 18 residues. The CDR3 loop is CASSATGTGAHGDYGYTF. The CDR3 DNA reads as TGTGCCAGCAGCGCGACCGGGACAGGTGCCCACGGGGACTATGGCTACACCTTC.

This chain links TRBV5-1 with TRBJ2-5, with 8 bases lining up with TRBD2. With V trimmed by 1 base and J by 2 bases, 4 bases remained unmatched. Germline V CDR1 and CDR2: SGHRS, YFSETQ. The CDR3 length is 15 residues. CDR3 DNA sequence: TGCGCCAGCAGCTTGTGGAGCGGGGGACAAGAGACCCAGTACTTC. Protein: CASSLWSGGQETQYF.

This clone showed up just a few times. This chain connects TRBV29-1 to TRBJ2-5, with a weak D call TRBD2 (6 bases). The germline gives CDR1 SQVTM, CDR2 ANQGSEA. This CDR3 spans 12 amino acids. With 8 bases removed from V and 5 bases from J, the gap between germline ends came to 15 bases. This CDR3 is CSSGGDGETQYF. The DNA for the CDR3 is TGCAGCTCCGGGGGTGATGGGGAGACCCAGTACTTC.

On this clone: It is unclear where the CDR3 begins or ends on the DNA, so no DNA is shown, and the CDR3 is as TCRdb lists it. The chain is built from TRBV21-1 and TRBJ2-7; the table gives TRBD1 as D, unverified against the DNA. TRBV21-1 is classified as a pseudogene. A total of 17 residues make up the CDR3, ends included. CDR3: CASSKVGTGNCTYEQYF.

This chain joins TRBV29-1 and TRBJ2-1; D not resolved. Germline CDR1 reads SQVTM; CDR2 reads ANQGSEA. The V gene lost 4 bases and the J gene lost 4 bases, with 14 bases spanning the gap. This CDR3 has 14 residues. CDR3 sequence: CSVVVLGSYNEQFF. The CDR3 bases are TGCAGCGTTGTTGTTCTGGGATCGTACAATGAGCAGTTCTTC.

Worth noting for this clone: Other DNA variants within this sample encode the same CDR3. V and J are TRBV29-1 and TRBJ2-3, with unresolved D. Germline lookup yields CDR1 SQVTM and CDR2 ANQGSEA. Between the trimmed V and J ends, which lost 6 bases and 1 base, there was a span of 8 bases. CDR3 length: 12 amino acids. CDR3 bases: TGCAGCGTCGGTACAGGCACAGATACGCAGTATTTT. Protein product: CSVGTGTDTQYF.

The CDR3 nucleotides read TGCAGCGTTGTTAGCGGGGGGTCGGGGAATGAGCAGTTCTTC. It is translated as CSVVSGGSGNEQFF. J is TRBJ2-1 and V is TRBV29-1, with 10 bases matching TRBD2. The V and J ends lost 4 bases and 7 bases, in that order; junction bases with no gene match: 7. There are 14 residues in the CDR3. CDR1 is SQVTM, CDR2 ANQGSEA, per germline.

This chain uses TRBV29-1 with TRBJ2-3; possible D gene TRBD1, 8 bases. CDR1 is SQVTM, CDR2 ANQGSEA, per germline. V was clipped by 6 bases and J by 2 bases, with 15 bases between them. This CDR3 is built from 14 residues. CDR3 sequence (DNA): TGCAGCGTCCGACAGGGGACTAACACAGATACGCAGTATTTT. Translating it yields CSVRQGTNTDTQYF.